This T cell receptor (beta chain) was sequenced during a study of T cell repertoires in cytomegalovirus infection. This clonotype was counted many times. Its specificity is not known. TCRdb re-derived calls from the reads in MiXCR, one entry per CDR3 protein. The data hold under 120,000 distinct CDR3 sequences, with under 50% observed a single time. Broader study findings: Across the ex vivo response, the dominant clonotypes were HLA-C-restricted CMV-specific TCR beta clonotypes.

The CDR3 consists of 16 residues. V was trimmed by 2 bases and J by 0 bases, leaving 13 bases between them. Per the germline V gene, CDR1 is SEHNR and CDR2 is FQNEAQ (reference sequence). This chain uses TRBV7-9 with TRBJ2-5; D unclear. The source was CD8+ T cells from cultured PBMCs, collected from culture after CMV antigen stimulation. This clonotype was sampled from a human donor in good health (CMV status not recorded). Some clones in this sample may be carry-over from other donors' samples. CDR3 amino acids: CASSLSAMGYQETQYF. CDR3 nucleotide sequence: TGTGCCAGCAGCTTATCTGCTATGGGGTACCAAGAGACCCAGTACTTC.